These 15 T cell receptor beta chains came from one sample sequenced in a study of graft-versus-host responses after intestinal transplantation. Antigen specificity for these receptors is unknown. Data came from immunoSEQ multiplex PCR; TCRdb stores just in-frame clones and leaves some out. The sample has tens of thousands of clones, about 92% seen once. Source: unstimulated CD8+ T cells sorted from spleen or lymph node cells, taken before intestinal transplant. These receptors came from a human donor who received an intestinal transplant.

V gene TRBV11-2 combines with J gene TRBJ2-7; no clear D gene. The germline V gene encodes CDR1 SGHAT and CDR2 FQNNGV. Between the trimmed V and J ends, which lost 1 base and 2 bases, there was a span of 6 bases. There are 13 residues in the CDR3. The CDR3 nucleotides read TGTGCCAGCAGCTTAGGGGCTACCTACGAGCAGTACTTC. It translates to CASSLGATYEQYF.

The V and J genes are TRBV5-6 and TRBJ1-2, with TRBD1 identical over 7 bases. The ends lost 3 bases at V and 3 bases at J; junction bases unmatched: 2. The CDR3 has 13 residues. Germline V gene sequence: CDR1 SGHDT, CDR2 YYEEEE. CDR3 protein: CASSSGQHYGYTF. The CDR3 bases are TGTGCCAGCAGCTCGGGACAGCACTATGGCTACACCTTC.

The chain is built from TRBV27 and TRBJ2-1; D ambiguous. CDR1 MNHEY and CDR2 SMNVEV come from the germline V gene (reference sequence). The CDR3 sequence is 13 residues long. V lost 0 bases, J lost 9 bases, and 9 bases lay in between. CDR3 protein: CASSLSGLSEQFF. DNA of the CDR3: TGTGCCAGCAGTTTATCTGGGCTTAGTGAGCAGTTCTTC.

The genes are TRBV27 and TRBJ1-2; 7 positions agree with TRBD1. Germline CDR1 is MNHEY and CDR2 is SMNVEV (reference sequence). This CDR3 spans 14 amino acids. The V gene end was trimmed by 6 bases and the J gene end by 1 base; junction bases not matched to a gene: 5. The CDR3 DNA reads as TGTGCCAGCAGGGGGACAGACTTTAACTATGGCTACACCTTC. Its protein is CASRGTDFNYGYTF.

The chain employs TRBV4-3 and TRBJ2-1; 8 positions match TRBD2. The CDR3 runs to 16 residues. The V and J ends lost 0 bases and 2 bases, in that order; junction bases with no gene match: 3. Germline lookup yields CDR1 LGHNA and CDR2 YSLEER. The CDR3 reads CASSQERGEAYNEQFF. CDR3 DNA sequence: TGCGCCAGCAGCCAAGAGCGGGGGGAGGCCTACAATGAGCAGTTCTTC.

The V and J genes are TRBV7-2 and TRBJ1-6; D uncertain. The CDR3 is made up of 12 amino acids. CDR1 is SGHTA and CDR2 is FQGNSA in the germline V gene. Trimming cost V 0 bases and J 14 bases, with 8 bases left between them. The CDR3 loop reads CASSLAGFTLHF. In DNA form, the CDR3 reads TGTGCCAGCAGCTTAGCCGGTTTCACCCTCCACTTT. Full variable domain (outside the CDR3, taken from reference TRBV7-2 and TRBJ1-6): GAGVSQSPSNKVTEKGKDVELRCDPISGHTALYWYRQSLGQGLEFLIYFQGNSAPDKSGLPSDRFSAERTGGSVSTLTIQRTQQEDSAVYLCASSLAGFTLHFGNGTRLTVT.

The chain recombines TRBV4-1 with TRBJ2-3; tentatively, D is TRBD2 (5 bases). CDR1 MGHRA and CDR2 YSYEKL come from the germline V gene. V was clipped by 0 bases and J by 1 base, with 11 bases between them. The CDR3 has 16 residues. The DNA for the CDR3 is TGCGCCAGCAGCCAAGATTCACCCGGGGGCACAGATACGCAGTATTTT. This codes for CASSQDSPGGTDTQYF.

This CDR3 reads CASGDRASSYEQYF. In DNA, the CDR3 is TGTGCCAGCGGCGACAGGGCCAGCTCCTACGAGCAGTACTTC. This chain links TRBV7-9 with TRBJ2-7, with TRBD1 identical over 7 bases. Germline CDR1 and CDR2: SEHNR and FQNEAQ (reference sequence). V was pared by 8 bases and J by 0 bases, with 7 bases of the junction left unmatched. This CDR3 has 14 amino acids.

J is TRBJ1-2 and V is TRBV7-2; D is ambiguous. This CDR3 has 12 residues. V lost 9 bases to trimming and J lost 12 bases, with 20 bases between them. Germline V gene lookup returns CDR1 SGHTA and CDR2 FQGNSA. CDR3 in amino acids: CASLSPSIGHTF. The DNA for the CDR3 is TGTGCCAGTTTAAGTCCATCAATCGGTCACACCTTC.

This chain joins TRBV5-1 and TRBJ1-2; D remains ambiguous. The V gene's germline CDR1 is SGHRS and CDR2 YFSETQ. CDR3 length: 18 amino acids. Trimming stripped 0 bases from V and 1 base from J, with 19 bases between. The CDR3 DNA sequence: TGCGCCAGCAGCTTGGATGCCGGCTGGGGAGATGGTAACTATGGCTACACCTTC. Protein product: CASSLDAGWGDGNYGYTF.

This clone was seen only once. J is TRBJ2-7 and V is TRBV7-9; D remains unclear. Germline V gene data show CDR1 as SEHNR and CDR2 as FQNEAQ (reference sequence). The CDR3 runs 13 residues. V was shortened by 6 bases and J by 2 bases, with 11 bases between the two germline ends. As DNA, the CDR3 is TGTGCCAGCAGTTCCGACAACACCTACGAGCAGTACTTC. The encoded protein is CASSSDNTYEQYF.

This chain uses TRBV6-5 with TRBJ1-2, with unresolved D. The CDR3 loop spans 14 amino acids. Germline CDR1 MNHEY, CDR2 SVGAGI. V gave up 0 bases and J gave up 6 bases, with 11 bases separating them. The chain's CDR3 is CASSYSRGRDGYTF. The CDR3 DNA sequence: TGTGCCAGCAGTTACTCGAGAGGGAGGGATGGCTACACCTTC.

The rearrangement joins TRBV5-5 to TRBJ2-7; D is uncertain. V shed 0 bases and J shed 3 bases, with 7 bases lying between them. Germline loops: CDR1 SGHKS, CDR2 YYEKEE (reference sequence). CDR3 size: 13 residues. CDR3 in DNA: TGTGCCAGCAGCTTGGGATACAACTACGAGCAGTACTTC. It encodes CASSLGYNYEQYF. The whole variable domain, remainder taken from reference TRBV5-5 and TRBJ2-7, is DAGVTQSPTHLIKTRGQQVTLRCSPISGHKSVSWYQQVLGQGPQFIFQYYEKEERGRGNFPDRFSARQFPNYSSELNVNALLLGDSALYLCASSLGYNYEQYFGPGTRLTVT.

CDR3 in DNA: TGTGCCAGCAGTTTAGCGGGCAGGGGCGGCACTGAAGCTTTCTTT. The encoded protein is CASSLAGRGGTEAFF. V usage is TRBV27 and J usage is TRBJ1-1, with D tentatively TRBD1 (6 bases). CDR3 length equals 15 residues. Germline V gene sequence: CDR1 MNHEY, CDR2 SMNVEV (reference sequence). The V and J ends lost 2 bases and 4 bases respectively, with 14 bases between them.

The genes are TRBV7-8 and TRBJ1-3, with a weak D call TRBD1 (5 bases). From germline, CDR1 is SGHVS and CDR2 FQNEAQ. Trimming removed 2 bases from V and 2 bases from J, with 10 bases in between. This CDR3 is built from 15 residues. In DNA form, the CDR3 reads TGTGCCAGCAGCTTATACCAGGGTGCTGGAAACACCATATATTTT. It is translated as CASSLYQGAGNTIYF.